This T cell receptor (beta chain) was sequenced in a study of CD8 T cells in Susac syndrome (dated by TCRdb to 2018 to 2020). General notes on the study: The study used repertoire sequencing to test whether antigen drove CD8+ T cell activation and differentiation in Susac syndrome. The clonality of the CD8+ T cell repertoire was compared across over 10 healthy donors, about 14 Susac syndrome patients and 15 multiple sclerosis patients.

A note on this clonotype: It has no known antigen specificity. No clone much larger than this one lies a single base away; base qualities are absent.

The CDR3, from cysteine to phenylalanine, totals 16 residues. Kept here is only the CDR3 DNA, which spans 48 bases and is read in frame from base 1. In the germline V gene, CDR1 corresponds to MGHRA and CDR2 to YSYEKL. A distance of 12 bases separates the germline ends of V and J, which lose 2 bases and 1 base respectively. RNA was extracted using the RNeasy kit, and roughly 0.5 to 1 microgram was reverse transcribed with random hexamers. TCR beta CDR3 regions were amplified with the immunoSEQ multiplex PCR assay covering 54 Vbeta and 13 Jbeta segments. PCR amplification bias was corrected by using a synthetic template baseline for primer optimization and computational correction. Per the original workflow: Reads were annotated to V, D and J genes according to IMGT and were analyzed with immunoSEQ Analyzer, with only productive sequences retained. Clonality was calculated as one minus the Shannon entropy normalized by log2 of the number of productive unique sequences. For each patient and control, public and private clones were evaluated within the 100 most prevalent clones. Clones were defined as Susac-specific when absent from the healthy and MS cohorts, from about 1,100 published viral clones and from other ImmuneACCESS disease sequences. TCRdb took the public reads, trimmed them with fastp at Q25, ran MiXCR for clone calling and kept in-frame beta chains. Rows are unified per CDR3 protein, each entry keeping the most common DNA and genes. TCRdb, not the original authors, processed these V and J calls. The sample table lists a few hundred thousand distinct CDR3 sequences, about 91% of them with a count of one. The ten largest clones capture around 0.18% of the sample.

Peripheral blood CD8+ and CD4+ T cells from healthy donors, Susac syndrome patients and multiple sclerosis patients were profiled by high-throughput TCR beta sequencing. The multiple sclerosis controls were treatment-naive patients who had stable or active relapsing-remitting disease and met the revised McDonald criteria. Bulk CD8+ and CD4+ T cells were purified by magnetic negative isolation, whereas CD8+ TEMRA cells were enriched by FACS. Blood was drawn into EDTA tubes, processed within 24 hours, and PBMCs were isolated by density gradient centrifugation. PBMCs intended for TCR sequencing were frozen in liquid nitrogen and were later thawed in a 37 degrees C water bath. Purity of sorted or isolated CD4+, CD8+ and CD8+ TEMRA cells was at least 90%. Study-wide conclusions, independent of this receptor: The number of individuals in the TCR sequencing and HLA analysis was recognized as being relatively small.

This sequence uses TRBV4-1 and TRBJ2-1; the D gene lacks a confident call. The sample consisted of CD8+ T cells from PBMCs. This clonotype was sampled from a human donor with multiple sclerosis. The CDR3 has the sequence CASSQKVGLSYNEQFF. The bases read TGCGCCAGCAGCCAAAAGGTAGGGTTATCCTACAATGAGCAGTTCTTC.